The 18 T cell receptor beta chains listed next were all sequenced from one sample in a study of blood T cell repertoires in COVID-19. Some clones are missing from TCRdb's copy, which holds only in-frame ones; the method was immunoSEQ multiplex PCR. In the table there are about 39,000 clones, about 87% of which are singletons. Sequenced sample: peripheral blood. Source of these receptors: a man between 50 and 59 years old with active or convalescent COVID-19.

The chain uses TRBV7-2 and TRBJ2-7, with D maybe TRBD2 (5 bases). Trimming cost V 1 base and J 6 bases, with 19 bases left between them. Germline-derived CDR1 and CDR2 are SGHTA and FQGNSA. The CDR3 loop spans 16 amino acids. Here the CDR3 reads CASSLENRLARGEQYF. The CDR3 coding sequence is TGTGCCAGCAGCTTAGAGAATCGGCTAGCTCGAGGCGAGCAGTACTTC. Looking up the rest from reference TRBV7-2 and TRBJ2-7 gives the full variable domain: GAGVSQSPSNKVTEKGKDVELRCDPISGHTALYWYRQSLGQGLEFLIYFQGNSAPDKSGLPSDRFSAERTGGSVSTLTIQRTQQEDSAVYLCASSLENRLARGEQYFGPGTRLTVT.

The rearrangement joins TRBV7-2 to TRBJ2-1; the D is unclear. The germline V gene has CDR1 SGHTA and CDR2 FQGNSA. V was shortened by 1 base and J by 9 bases, with 4 bases between the two germline ends. The CDR3 consists of 11 residues. The CDR3 bases are TGTGCCAGCAGCTTAGTCAGTGAGCAGTTCTTC. This gives the protein CASSLVSEQFF.

The gene calls are TRBV7-9 and TRBJ2-2; D is perhaps TRBD2 (5 bases). The CDR3 is 16 residues long. Germline V gives CDR1 SEHNR, CDR2 FQNEAQ (reference sequence). V was pared by 3 bases and J by 5 bases, with 16 bases between. CDR3 region: CASSFRSTGGTGELFF. The CDR3 coding sequence is TGTGCCAGCAGCTTTCGGTCTACGGGCGGGACCGGGGAGCTGTTTTTT.

This clone was seen a single time. The gene calls are TRBV11-2 and TRBJ2-3; 10 bases align to TRBD1. The CDR3 consists of 16 residues. CDR1 is SGHAT, CDR2 FQNNGV, per germline. With 1 base clipped from V and 3 bases from J, the junction kept 4 bases outside the gene matches. CDR3 residues: CASSLAGTGVTDTQYF. As DNA, the CDR3 is TGTGCCAGCAGCTTAGCCGGGACAGGGGTGACAGATACGCAGTATTTT. Complete variable domain (other parts from reference TRBV11-2 and TRBJ2-3): EAGVAQSPRYKIIEKRQSVAFWCNPISGHATLYWYQQILGQGPKLLIQFQNNGVVDDSQLPKDRFSAERLKGVDSTLKIQPAKLEDSAVYLCASSLAGTGVTDTQYFGPGTRLTVL.

V is TRBV5-8 and J is TRBJ2-2; 8 positions agree with TRBD2. Trimming at V came to 5 bases and at J to 0 bases, leaving 3 bases not matched to a gene. The CDR3 is 15 amino acids. Germline V gives CDR1 SGHTS, CDR2 YDEGEE. The DNA of the CDR3 is TGTGCCAGCAGGCGAGCGGGGGCGAACACCGGGGAGCTGTTTTTT. Protein: CASRRAGANTGELFF.

This clone occurred a few times. The rearrangement joins TRBV2 to TRBJ2-1; D is perhaps TRBD2 (7 bases). Germline CDR1 and CDR2: SNHLY and FYNNEI. This CDR3 comprises 12 residues. The V end was cut by 6 bases, the J end by 10 bases, with 13 bases between. The CDR3 nucleotides are TGTGCCAGCAGGAGGGGGGGGTACGAGCAGTTCTTC. Translated: CASRRGGYEQFF.

The rearrangement links TRBV5-1 to TRBJ1-4, with no clear D. The length of the CDR3 is 18 residues. From germline, CDR1 is SGHRS and CDR2 YFSETQ. Trimming removed 2 bases at V and 7 bases at J, with 24 bases between. The CDR3, as DNA: TGCGCCAGCAGCTTCGAACGGGGTTTTGGCCGGACGATTGAAAAACTGTTTTTT. It translates to CASSFERGFGRTIEKLFF.

This chain joins TRBV2 and TRBJ2-2; maybe TRBD1 (5 bases). Germline CDR1 is SNHLY and CDR2 is FYNNEI. Trimming removed 8 bases from V and 2 bases from J, with 12 bases in between. This CDR3 has 14 amino acids. The CDR3 sequence: CASVLTANTGELFF. CDR3 nucleotides: TGTGCCAGCGTGTTGACAGCCAACACCGGGGAGCTGTTTTTT.

The V gene is TRBV9, the J gene TRBJ1-1; possible D gene TRBD1, 6 bases. V was clipped by 3 bases and J by 4 bases, with 13 bases between them. CDR1 and CDR2 (germline): SGDLS, YYNGEE. The CDR3 is made up of 14 amino acids. The CDR3 loop is CASSAQRGTTEAFF. CDR3 DNA sequence: TGTGCCAGCAGCGCCCAAAGGGGGACCACTGAAGCTTTCTTT.

The chain has TRBV19 and TRBJ2-6, with 8 bases identical to TRBD1. CDR1 is LNHDA and CDR2 is SQIVND in the germline V gene (reference sequence). This CDR3 is built from 20 residues. With V trimmed by 7 bases and J by 2 bases, 19 bases remained unmatched. For the CDR3, the DNA is TGTGCCAGTACCTCTTTCCGGGACAGGTTGCTGTTAGCTGGGGCCAACGTCCTGACTTTC. Its translation is CASTSFRDRLLLAGANVLTF.

The chain recombines TRBV5-1 with TRBJ2-7, with D maybe TRBD2 (5 bases). The germline V gene has CDR1 SGHRS and CDR2 YFSETQ. The CDR3 is made up of 14 amino acids. V lost 4 bases and J lost 7, with 18 bases in between. CDR3 nucleotide sequence: TGCGCCAGCAGCCCGGACTTCCGGGGTTGGGAGCAGTACGTC. Translated, it gives CASSPDFRGWEQYV.

The table lists this clone with a count of one. The genes are TRBV30 and TRBJ1-6; TRBD1 is a possible D gene (6 bases). V gave up 2 bases and J gave up 14 bases, with 16 bases separating them. The CDR3 has 13 amino acids. Looked up from germline, CDR1 is GTSNPN and CDR2 is SVGIG (reference sequence). The DNA for the CDR3 is TGTGCCTGGAGTCCCGGGACACCGGTAGCCCTCCACTTT. Protein product: CAWSPGTPVALHF.

The V and J genes are TRBV3-1 (or the pseudogene TRBV3-2) and TRBJ2-3; TRBD2 aligns across 7 bases. J was trimmed by 0 bases and V by 8 bases; bases with no gene match: 8. Germline V gene lookup returns CDR1 LGHDT and CDR2 YNNKEL (reference sequence). The CDR3 runs to 15 residues. The CDR3 DNA follows: TGTGCCAGCTGTCTAAGCGGGGTAAGCACAGATACGCAGTATTTT. Protein: CASCLSGVSTDTQYF.

The V and J genes are TRBV6-5 and TRBJ2-5; 7 nucleotides align to TRBD2. Germline CDR1 is MNHEY and CDR2 is SVGAGI. V trimming: 2 bases; J trimming: 5 bases; junction bases outside the gene matches: 5. This CDR3 contains 14 residues. The DNA for the CDR3 is TGTGCCAGCAGTTACCCGCTGGGGGGGGAGACCCAGTACTTC. This encodes CASSYPLGGETQYF.

This CDR3 reads CASRSEVNTGELFF. The CDR3 DNA is TGTGCCAGCAGGTCGGAGGTGAACACCGGGGAGCTGTTTTTT. The J gene is TRBJ2-2, the V gene TRBV7-3, with D possibly TRBD2 on 5 matching bases. The CDR3 length is 14 residues. The germline gives CDR1 SGHTA, CDR2 FQGTGA. V was shortened by 6 bases and J by 1 base, with 9 bases between the two germline ends.

V and J are TRBV30 and TRBJ1-6, with 10 nucleotides matching TRBD1. J was trimmed by 14 bases and V by 0 bases; bases with no gene match: 10. This CDR3 is 15 amino acids long. Germline V gene sequence: CDR1 GTSNPN, CDR2 SVGIG (reference sequence). The CDR3 nucleotides are TGTGCCTGGAGTGTAAGGGGACAGGGGAGGTTATCCCTCCACTTT. This sequence encodes CAWSVRGQGRLSLHF.

This chain connects TRBV29-1 to TRBJ1-2; no clear D gene. Trimming left V 4 bases short and J 6 bases short, with 9 bases between. Germline V gene lookup returns CDR1 SQVTM and CDR2 ANQGSEA. CDR3 length: 11 residues. CDR3 DNA: TGCAGCGTTGCGCGGTTCGATGGCTACACCTTC. As protein: CSVARFDGYTF.

This clone was seen repeatedly, ten times or more. This chain uses TRBV10-2 with TRBJ2-5; D may be TRBD2 (5 bases). V gave up 2 bases and J gave up 2 bases, with 18 bases separating them. The CDR3 is 17 residues long. The germline V gene has CDR1 WSHSY and CDR2 SAAADI. This CDR3 is CASSEPPARTAQETQYF. The CDR3 DNA reads as TGCGCCAGCAGTGAGCCGCCCGCCCGGACTGCACAAGAGACCCAGTACTTC.